Below are 8 T cell receptor beta chains sequenced from a single sample in a study of tumour-infiltrating T cells in Burkitt lymphoma. TCRdb's table, derived via immunoSEQ multiplex PCR, lists solely in-frame clones and lacks some. Among around 45,000 clones, less than 40% were seen once, and the ten largest hold around 3%. The source material was tumor tissue. The receptors were sampled from a human donor with Burkitt lymphoma.

The chain couples TRBV6-1 to TRBJ1-1; D gene uncertain. In germline, CDR1 is MNHNS, CDR2 SASEGT. V was cut by 7 bases and J by 2 bases, with 11 bases left in between. This CDR3 has 13 residues. The CDR3 DNA reads as TGTGCCAGCACGGTCCTCCCAAACACTGAAGCTTTCTTT. Translating gives CASTVLPNTEAFF.

The V and J genes are TRBV5-1 and TRBJ2-4; D unresolved. CDR1 and CDR2 (germline): SGHRS, YFSETQ. The germline V and J ends were trimmed by 4 bases and 1 base, with 15 bases remaining between them. This CDR3 comprises 16 residues. The CDR3 is CASSPEAALAKNIQYF. The CDR3 coding sequence is TGCGCCAGCAGCCCCGAGGCAGCTTTGGCCAAAAACATTCAGTACTTC.

V usage is TRBV5-1 and J usage is TRBJ1-1; D is ambiguous. Germline V gene sequence: CDR1 SGHRS, CDR2 YFSETQ. V dropped 0 bases and J dropped 4 bases, with 13 bases sitting between them. This CDR3 is built from 15 residues. The DNA of the CDR3 is TGCGCCAGCAGCTTGGAACCTCTGATCGGCACTGAAGCTTTCTTT. Its translation is CASSLEPLIGTEAFF.

The chain uses TRBV21-1 and TRBJ1-5. TRBV21-1 is noted as a pseudogene. This CDR3 has 20 residues. The CDR3 loop is CASSTQMRGGTVYSNQPQHF. CDR3 nucleotides: TGTGCCAGCAGCACTCAAATGCGGGGGGGGACAGTTTATAGCAATCAGCCCCAGCATTTT.

This clone is classed as medium-sized (0.01 to 0.1%). The chain carries TRBV15 and TRBJ1-1; TRBD1 agrees at 9 bases. Germline V CDR1 and CDR2: LNHNV, YYDKDF (reference sequence). CDR3 length: 16 amino acids. With V trimmed by 4 bases and J by 1 base, 7 bases remained unmatched. The CDR3 sequence is CATSTPNRGPNTEAFF. In DNA form, the CDR3 reads TGTGCCACCAGCACCCCAAACAGGGGGCCGAACACTGAAGCTTTCTTT.

This chain links TRBV18 with TRBJ1-3; D unclear. The CDR3 totals 11 residues. V was pared by 6 bases and J by 8 bases, with 8 bases between. CDR1 is KGHSH and CDR2 is LQKENI in the germline V gene. CDR3 in amino acids: CASSPADTIYF. DNA of the CDR3: TGTGCCAGCTCCCCTGCGGACACCATATATTTT.

This chain uses TRBV4-1 with TRBJ2-3, with 12 bases that match TRBD2. This CDR3 is 18 amino acids long. The V segment lost 0 bases and the J segment 6 bases; nucleotides outside the gene matches: 10. Germline CDR1 is MGHRA and CDR2 is YSYEKL. The CDR3 loop reads CASSQEAASGGARDTQYF. The CDR3 bases are TGCGCCAGCAGCCAAGAGGCGGCTAGCGGGGGGGCCCGGGATACGCAGTATTTT.

This chain connects TRBV7-9 to TRBJ2-7; D is possibly TRBD1 or TRBD2 (5 bases each). Germline V gene lookup returns CDR1 SEHNR and CDR2 FQNEAQ (reference sequence). V gave up 4 bases and J gave up 6 bases, with 16 bases separating them. The CDR3 totals 14 residues. CDR3 sequence: CASSSSGTSIEQYF. The CDR3 nucleotides read TGTGCCAGCAGCTCATCCGGGACGTCAATCGAGCAGTACTTC.